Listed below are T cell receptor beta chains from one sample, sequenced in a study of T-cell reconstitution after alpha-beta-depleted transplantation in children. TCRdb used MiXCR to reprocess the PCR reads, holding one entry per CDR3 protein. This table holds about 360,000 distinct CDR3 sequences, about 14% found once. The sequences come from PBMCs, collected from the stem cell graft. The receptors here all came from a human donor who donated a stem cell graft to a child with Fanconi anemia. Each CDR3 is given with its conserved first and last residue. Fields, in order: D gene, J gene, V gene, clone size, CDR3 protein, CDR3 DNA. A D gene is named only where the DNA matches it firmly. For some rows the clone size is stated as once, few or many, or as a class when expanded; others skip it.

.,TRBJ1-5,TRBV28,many,CASSAPQPQHF,TGTGCCAGCAGTGCCCCTCAGCCCCAGCATTTT
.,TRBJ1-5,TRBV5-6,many,CASSQQGNQPQHF,TGTGCCAGCAGCCAACAGGGCAATCAGCCCCAGCATTTT
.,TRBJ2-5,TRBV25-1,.,CATPSIRGETQYF,TGTGCCACCCCGTCGATCAGGGGAGAGACCCAGTACTTC
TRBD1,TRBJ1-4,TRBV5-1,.,CASHDRGGEKLFF,TGCGCCAGCCACGACAGGGGCGGTGAAAAACTGTTTTTT
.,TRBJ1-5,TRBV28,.,CASTFSRAGNQPQHF,TGTGCCAGCACCTTTTCGAGGGCGGGAAATCAGCCCCAGCATTTT
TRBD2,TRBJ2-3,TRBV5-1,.,CASSWGLASDTQYF,TGCGCCAGCAGCTGGGGACTAGCATCGGATACGCAGTATTTT
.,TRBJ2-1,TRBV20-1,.,CSAMGQGTNNEQFF,TGCAGTGCTATGGGCCAGGGTACAAACAATGAGCAGTTCTTC
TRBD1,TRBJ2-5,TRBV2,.,CASRGQDYKETQYF,TGTGCCAGCAGGGGACAGGACTACAAAGAGACCCAGTACTTC
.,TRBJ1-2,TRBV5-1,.,CASRSDGSSFLPGYTF,TGCGCCAGCCGTTCGGACGGTTCCTCCTTCCTACCGGGCTACACCTTC
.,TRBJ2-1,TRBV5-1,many,CASSSGRETGRSYNEQFF,TGCGCCAGCAGCTCTGGTCGGGAGACAGGGCGGTCCTACAATGAGCAGTTCTTC
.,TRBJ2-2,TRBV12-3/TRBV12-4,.,CASSLKTGPYTGELFF,TGTGCCAGCAGTCTCAAAACAGGCCCGTATACCGGGGAGCTGTTTTTT
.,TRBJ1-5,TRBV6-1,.,CASGITGNNQPQHF,TGTGCCAGCGGGATTACAGGGAACAATCAGCCCCAGCATTTT
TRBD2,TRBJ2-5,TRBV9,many,CASTGGEETQYF,TGTGCCAGCACCGGGGGGGAAGAGACCCAGTACTTC
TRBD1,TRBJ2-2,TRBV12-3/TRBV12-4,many,CAAGQGVNGELFF,TGTGCCGCAGGACAGGGGGTGAACGGGGAGCTGTTTTTT
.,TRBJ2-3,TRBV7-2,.,CASSLDTSGTDTQYF,TGTGCCAGCAGCTTGGATACGAGCGGGACAGATACGCAGTATTTT
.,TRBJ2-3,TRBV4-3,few,CASSQDRDGGTDTQYF,TGCGCCAGCAGCCAAGATCGAGACGGTGGCACAGATACGCAGTATTTT
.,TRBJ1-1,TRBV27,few,CASSSSTGTEAFF,.